This T cell receptor (beta chain) was identified during a study of shared clonotypes between healthy human individuals. Study-wide context: Donors had three CD4 naive, three CD4 memory, two CD8 naive and one CD8 memory plate apiece.

As defined, naive CD8 cells were CD45RO-negative and positively selected for CCR7, with terminally differentiated effector memory CD45RA+ cells excluded. Germline V gives CDR1 SGHAT, CDR2 FQNNGV. The CDR3 length is 14 residues. V lost 1 base to trimming and J lost 8 bases, with 14 bases between them. The protocol was immunoSEQ multiplex PCR, while the TCRdb copy is restricted to in-frame clones and leaves out a portion. The sample shows approximately 600,000 clones, roughly 96% of them seen only once. The sample was naive CD8+ T cells sorted from blood. The chain uses TRBV11-2 and TRBJ1-2; perhaps TRBD1 as D (5 bases). This TCR was sampled from a woman aged 25-40 years in good health. The CDR3 spells CASSLVGGKGGYTF. The DNA of the CDR3 is TGTGCCAGCAGCTTAGTAGGAGGGAAGGGGGGCTACACCTTC.